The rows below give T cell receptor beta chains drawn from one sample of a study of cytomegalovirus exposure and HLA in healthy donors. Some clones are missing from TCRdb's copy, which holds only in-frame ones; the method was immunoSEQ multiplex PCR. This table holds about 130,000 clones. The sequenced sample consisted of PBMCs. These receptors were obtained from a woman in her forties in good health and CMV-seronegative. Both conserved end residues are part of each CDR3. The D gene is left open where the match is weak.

CDR3nt: TGTGCCAGCAGTGAGACTAGCGGGGGCACAGATACGCAGTATTTT
CDR3aa: CASSETSGGTDTQYF
d_gene: TRBD2
j_gene: TRBJ2-3
v_gene: TRBV6-4

CDR3nt: TGTGCCAGTAGCATCGGGCCGCCGGGACTAGGAGAGACCCAGTACTTC
CDR3aa: CASSIGPPGLGETQYF
d_gene: TRBD2
j_gene: TRBJ2-5
v_gene: TRBV19

CDR3nt: TGTGCCAGCAGTTTCTTACAAGTAAATGGCATTCAGTACTTC
CDR3aa: CASSFLQVNGIQYF
d_gene: NA
j_gene: TRBJ2-4
v_gene: TRBV28

CDR3nt: TGTGCCAGCAGCTGGGACAGAACCACTGAAGCTTTCTTT
CDR3aa: CASSWDRTTEAFF
d_gene: TRBD1
j_gene: TRBJ1-1
v_gene: TRBV7-2

CDR3nt: TGTGCCAGCAGCACTCGACAGGGGGAGAGGGCTGAAGCTTTCTTT
CDR3aa: CASSTRQGERAEAFF
d_gene: TRBD1
j_gene: TRBJ1-1
v_gene: TRBV11-2

CDR3nt: TGTGCCAGCAGCGTCGAAACAGGAACTGGTTCACCCCTCCACTTT
CDR3aa: CASSVETGTGSPLHF
d_gene: NA
j_gene: TRBJ1-6
v_gene: TRBV9

CDR3nt: TGTGCCAGCGGCCAAGGGGTAACCGGGGAGCTGTTTTTT
CDR3aa: CASGQGVTGELFF
d_gene: NA
j_gene: TRBJ2-2
v_gene: TRBV6-6

CDR3nt: TGCGTCAGCAGCTTAAGGGCTAGCGTGAATGAGCAGTTCTTC
CDR3aa: CVSSLRASVNEQFF
d_gene: NA
j_gene: TRBJ2-1
v_gene: TRBV4-3

CDR3nt: TGTGCCAGCAGCTTATTATCGGTACCTGGTGGGACCCAGTACTTC
CDR3aa: CASSLLSVPGGTQYF
d_gene: NA
j_gene: TRBJ2-5
v_gene: TRBV7-6

CDR3nt: TGCGCCAGCAGCCAGGGACAGGGACGTTACACCGGGGAGCTGTTTTTT
CDR3aa: CASSQGQGRYTGELFF
d_gene: TRBD1
j_gene: TRBJ2-2
v_gene: TRBV5-1

CDR3nt: TGTGCCAGCAGCTTTTACACAGGGTCGGGAACTAATGAAAAACTGTTTTTT
CDR3aa: CASSFYTGSGTNEKLFF
d_gene: NA
j_gene: TRBJ1-4
v_gene: TRBV5-6

CDR3nt: TGTGCCAGCAGGCCTGCGCAGGGGGGTTACAATGAGCAGTTCTTC
CDR3aa: CASRPAQGGYNEQFF
d_gene: NA
j_gene: TRBJ2-1
v_gene: TRBV27

CDR3nt: TGTCGCGACAGGGCACCCCGAAATCAGCCCCAGCATTTT
CDR3aa: CRDRAPRNQPQHF
d_gene: TRBD1
j_gene: TRBJ1-5
v_gene: TRBV28

CDR3nt: TGTGCCAGCAGTGAATCCCGGGGACAGAGTTATTCACCCCTCCACTTT
CDR3aa: CASSESRGQSYSPLHF
d_gene: TRBD1
j_gene: TRBJ1-6
v_gene: TRBV6-4

CDR3nt: TGTGCCAGCAGCCCCTCCCACGCGGAGCGTCATGGCTACACCTTC
CDR3aa: CASSPSHAERHGYTF
d_gene: NA
j_gene: TRBJ1-2
v_gene: TRBV28

CDR3nt: TGCGCCAGCAGCTTATTAGAGCGGGGGGGTCCCTACAATGAGCAGTTCTTC
CDR3aa: CASSLLERGGPYNEQFF
d_gene: TRBD2
j_gene: TRBJ2-1
v_gene: TRBV5-1

CDR3nt: TGTGCCAGCAGCCCCCCGGGGGGCCCTAATGAAAAACTGTTTTTT
CDR3aa: CASSPPGGPNEKLFF
d_gene: NA
j_gene: TRBJ1-4
v_gene: TRBV28

CDR3nt: TGTGCCAGCAGCCAAGAGAGACAGGCGGTCACCTTC
CDR3aa: CASSQERQAVTF
d_gene: NA
j_gene: TRBJ1-2
v_gene: TRBV14

CDR3nt: TGTGCCAGCAGCTCTTTCCTAGCGGGGGGTCGAAACATTCAGTACTTC
CDR3aa: CASSSFLAGGRNIQYF
d_gene: TRBD2
j_gene: TRBJ2-4
v_gene: TRBV9

CDR3nt: TGTGCCAGCAGCTTAGCCGGGGGTCTTGGGGAATCAGCCCAGCATTTT
CDR3aa: CASSLAGGLGESAQHF
d_gene: NA
j_gene: TRBJ1-5
v_gene: TRBV7-8

CDR3nt: TGTGCCAGCAGGCAATGGACTAGCGGGGTTCCGAGGGATGAGCAGTTCTTC
CDR3aa: CASRQWTSGVPRDEQFF
d_gene: TRBD2
j_gene: TRBJ2-1
v_gene: TRBV7-3

CDR3nt: TGTGCCAGCTCACCACCGTTATTAAGGGGGCTGTCTGGCTACACCTTC
CDR3aa: CASSPPLLRGLSGYTF
d_gene: TRBD1
j_gene: TRBJ1-2
v_gene: TRBV18

CDR3nt: TGTGCCAGCGGGAGTGGTCAAGAGACCCAGTACTTC
CDR3aa: CASGSGQETQYF
d_gene: NA
j_gene: TRBJ2-5
v_gene: TRBV28

CDR3nt: TGCGCCAGCAGCTCCGGGGACAGGGACACCGGGGAGCTGTTTTTT
CDR3aa: CASSSGDRDTGELFF
d_gene: TRBD1
j_gene: TRBJ2-2
v_gene: TRBV5-1

CDR3nt: TGCAGCGTTGCACTGGGGGGGCGAGGTCAGCCCCAGCATTTT
CDR3aa: CSVALGGRGQPQHF
d_gene: NA
j_gene: TRBJ1-5
v_gene: TRBV29-1

CDR3nt: TGCGCCAGCAGCCCCCTCGGACAGGGCAATGAGCAGTTCTTC
CDR3aa: CASSPLGQGNEQFF
d_gene: TRBD1
j_gene: TRBJ2-1
v_gene: TRBV4-3

CDR3nt: TGTGCCATTGGGAGCGGGAATAGGGGAGAGACCCAGTACTTC
CDR3aa: CAIGSGNRGETQYF
d_gene: TRBD2
j_gene: TRBJ2-5
v_gene: TRBV10-3

CDR3nt: TGTGCCATCGGGGGGGTGGAACCCCAGCATTTT
CDR3aa: CAIGGVEPQHF
d_gene: NA
j_gene: TRBJ1-5
v_gene: TRBV10-3

CDR3nt: TGCAGCGTTTTCTTACGGTCCCTTGACACTGAAGCTTTCTTT
CDR3aa: CSVFLRSLDTEAFF
d_gene: NA
j_gene: TRBJ1-1
v_gene: TRBV29-1

CDR3nt: TGTGCCAGCAGCGGATTAGCGGGGTCCAACAATGAGCAGTTCTTC
CDR3aa: CASSGLAGSNNEQFF
d_gene: TRBD2
j_gene: TRBJ2-1
v_gene: TRBV7-9

CDR3nt: TGTGCCAGCAGCCTTCAAGCTTCGGGGGAGACCCAGTACTTC
CDR3aa: CASSLQASGETQYF
d_gene: NA
j_gene: TRBJ2-5
v_gene: TRBV7-2

CDR3nt: TGTGCCAGCAGCTTGGTCCAGGTTAAATCACCCCTCCACTTT
CDR3aa: CASSLVQVKSPLHF
d_gene: NA
j_gene: TRBJ1-6
v_gene: TRBV5-6